Sequencing of this T cell receptor (beta chain) was carried out in a study of T cells in women clearing cervical HPV infection. General study points: CIN3+ cases had significantly higher TCR richness than controls; evenness did not differ.

To note about this clone: The antigen is unknown. Read coverage stops 3 residues before the CDR3 terminus; the germline J gene supplies the remainder.

V shed 5 bases, J shed 2 bases, and the junction held 6 bases outside the gene matches. CDR1 GTSNPN and CDR2 SVGIG come from the germline V gene (reference sequence). The CDR3 extends over 13 amino acids. The protocol was immunoSEQ multiplex PCR, while the TCRdb copy is restricted to in-frame clones and leaves out a portion. The sample has 20,000 to 25,000 clones. Sequenced input: blood buffy coat. The V call is TRBV30, the J call TRBJ2-7; 7 positions match TRBD2. The TCR originated in a woman between 18 and 70 years old with a cervical HPV16 infection that either progressed to CIN3+ or cleared (not recorded which). CDR3 sequence: CAWGRGTTYEQYF. Incomplete CDR3 DNA: TGTGCCTGGGGCCGGGGGACTACCTACGAG.